Listed below are T cell receptor beta chains from one sample, sequenced in a study of T cell changes during pregnancy in multiple sclerosis. Data came from immunoSEQ multiplex PCR; TCRdb stores just in-frame clones and leaves some out. The table records about 67,000 clones, about 92% of them present only once. This material consisted of peripheral blood, taken after pregnancy. These receptors came from a female donor with multiple sclerosis, enrolled in a pregnancy study. CDR3s include the opening cysteine and the closing phenylalanine or tryptophan. The D gene is left open where the match is weak. Size is stated for part of the rows, as once, few or many counts, or as a class when the clone is expanded.

TRBJ2-5	TRBV28	TRBD2	once	CASSPVLAGRETQYF	TGTGCCAGCAGTCCTGTTCTAGCGGGGAGGGAGACCCAGTACTTC
TRBJ2-2	TRBV4-3	.	.	CASSQDPQNTGELFF	TGCGCCAGCAGCCAAGATCCCCAGAACACCGGGGAGCTGTTTTTT
TRBJ2-5	TRBV6-1	TRBD2	.	CASSESRTSGGGVETQYF	TGTGCCAGCAGTGAATCCCGGACGTCGGGAGGAGGCGTTGAGACCCAGTACTTC
TRBJ2-7	TRBV10-2	.	.	CASSVPTTGMGAYEQYF	TGCGCCAGCAGCGTACCTACCACAGGGATGGGAGCCTACGAGCAGTACTTC
TRBJ2-7	TRBV5-4	.	.	CASSRQTTDYEQYF	TGTGCCAGCAGTAGACAGACAACCGACTACGAGCAGTACTTC
TRBJ2-7	TRBV28	.	.	CASSLLGAWNEQYF	TGTGCCAGCAGTTTATTGGGGGCCTGGAACGAGCAGTACTTC
TRBJ2-5	TRBV6-4	TRBD1	.	CASSEGTGTFETQYF	TGTGCCAGCAGTGAAGGGACAGGGACCTTCGAGACCCAGTACTTC
TRBJ2-2	TRBV18	.	once	CASSPELVANTGELFF	TGTGCCAGCTCACCAGAACTAGTCGCGAACACCGGGGAGCTGTTTTTT
TRBJ2-7	TRBV7-9	.	.	CASSLITAEQYF	TGTGCCAGCAGCCTAATTACAGCCGAGCAGTACTTC
TRBJ2-3	TRBV29-1	.	.	CSVDGARDTQYF	TGCAGCGTTGATGGGGCCAGAGATACGCAGTATTTT
TRBJ2-1	TRBV5-1	TRBD2	.	CASSPNLRLAGGYNEQFF	TGCGCCAGCAGCCCTAACCTACGACTAGCGGGAGGTTACAATGAGCAGTTCTTC
TRBJ2-7	TRBV27	.	.	CASSLRGGPHEQYF	TGTGCCAGCAGTTTACGGGGTGGTCCCCACGAGCAGTACTTC
TRBJ2-3	TRBV6-1	TRBD2	once	CASSELAGSSTDTQYF	TGTGCCAGCAGCGAACTAGCGGGGTCTAGCACAGATACGCAGTATTTT
TRBJ2-5	TRBV4-3	TRBD2	.	CASSQDLLGGETQYF	TGCGCCAGCAGCCAAGATTTACTGGGGGGGGAGACCCAGTACTTC
TRBJ2-5	TRBV11-2	TRBD2	once	CASSLLAEKETQYF	TGTGCCAGCAGCTTACTAGCGGAGAAAGAGACCCAGTACTTC
TRBJ2-7	TRBV7-8	.	few	CASSLFIGEQYF	TGTGCCAGCAGCTTATTTATCGGTGAGCAGTACTTC
TRBJ1-1	TRBV18	TRBD1	.	CASSAGGGLAFF	TGTGCCAGCTCGGCAGGGGGCGGACTGGCTTTCTTT
TRBJ2-7	TRBV27	.	.	CASSYRDTSYEQYF	TGTGCCAGCAGTTACCGGGACACCTCCTACGAGCAGTACTTC
TRBJ2-3	TRBV19	.	.	CASTRRAFSTDTQYF	TGTGCCAGTACTAGGAGGGCCTTTAGCACAGATACGCAGTATTTT
TRBJ2-3	TRBV5-1	TRBD2	.	CASSLAGGAADTQYF	TGCGCCAGCAGCTTGGCCGGGGGGGCTGCAGATACGCAGTATTTT
TRBJ2-7	TRBV5-1	TRBD2	.	CASSPLREGAYEQYF	TGCGCCAGCAGCCCGTTGCGGGAGGGAGCCTACGAGCAGTACTTC
TRBJ1-2	TRBV5-6	.	.	CASSDWQDNRFYGYTF	TGTGCCAGCAGCGATTGGCAGGACAACCGCTTCTATGGCTACACCTTC
TRBJ2-1	TRBV29-1	.	.	CSVKDSYNEQFF	TGCAGCGTAAAAGACAGTTACAATGAGCAGTTCTTC
TRBJ2-7	TRBV4-3	.	.	CASSPEWTGGVSYEQYF	TGCGCCAGCAGCCCTGAATGGACAGGCGGGGTCTCCTACGAGCAGTACTTC
TRBJ1-2	TRBV7-3	.	.	CASSLNTRSDGYTF	TGTGCCAGCAGCTTAAACACAAGATCCGATGGCTACACCTTC
TRBJ2-2	TRBV5-1	.	.	CASSPLQLSTGELFF	TGCGCCAGCAGCCCTTTACAGTTATCCACCGGGGAGCTGTTTTTT
TRBJ2-1	TRBV7-9	TRBD1	.	CASSSPATGAQGEQFF	TGTGCCAGCAGCTCCCCGGCGACAGGGGCCCAGGGTGAGCAGTTCTTC
TRBJ2-5	TRBV30	TRBD1	.	CAWTRVRGLEETQYF	TGTGCCTGGACTCGGGTCAGGGGGTTGGAAGAGACCCAGTACTTC
TRBJ1-4	TRBV5-1	.	.	CASSSTVATNEKLFF	TGCGCCAGCAGCTCTACAGTGGCAACTAATGAAAAACTGTTTTTT
TRBJ2-2	TRBV5-4	TRBD1	.	CASSPALRQGVGGELFF	TGTGCCAGCAGCCCGGCCCTCCGACAGGGGGTTGGCGGGGAGCTGTTTTTT
TRBJ2-3	TRBV6-5	.	.	CASRPGTDTDTQYF	TGTGCCAGCAGACCCGGGACTGACACAGATACGCAGTATTTT
TRBJ2-5	TRBV7-3	TRBD2	.	CASSLTGGGLAGLQETQYF	TGTGCCAGCAGCTTAACGGGAGGGGGGCTAGCGGGACTCCAAGAGACCCAGTACTTC
TRBJ2-7	TRBV6-6	.	.	CASSYSGNTGEQYF	TGTGCCAGCAGTTACTCCGGGAATACCGGCGAGCAGTACTTC
TRBJ2-1	TRBV29-1	TRBD2	.	CSVLGLAGPNEQFF	TGCAGCGTCCTCGGACTAGCGGGGCCTAATGAGCAGTTCTTC
TRBJ1-2	TRBV6-1	.	.	CASSDTYYGYTF	TGTGCCAGCAGCGACACCTACTATGGCTACACCTTC
TRBJ1-1	TRBV23-1	.	.	CASSQSDRREAFF	TGCGCCAGCAGTCAAAGTGACCGGCGGGAAGCTTTCTTT
TRBJ2-7	TRBV7-9	TRBD2	.	CASSRLAGGYEQYF	TGTGCCAGCAGTAGACTAGCGGGAGGGTACGAGCAGTACTTC
TRBJ1-5	TRBV4-1	.	.	CASGALLHQPQHF	TGCGCCAGCGGGGCTTTGCTCCATCAGCCCCAGCATTTT
TRBJ2-1	TRBV7-3	.	.	CASSLMGGSYNEQFF	TGTGCCAGCAGCTTAATGGGAGGCTCCTACAATGAGCAGTTCTTC
TRBJ1-5	TRBV19	.	.	CASSKISNQPQHF	TGTGCCAGTAGCAAAATTAGCAATCAGCCCCAGCATTTT
TRBJ2-1	TRBV4-1	TRBD2	.	CASSQGLAGGSYNEQFF	TGCGCCAGCAGCCAAGGACTAGCGGGAGGGTCCTACAATGAGCAGTTCTTC
TRBJ1-2	TRBV5-1	TRBD1	.	CASSLQGALYGYTF	TGCGCCAGCAGCTTACAGGGGGCCCTCTATGGCTACACCTTC
TRBJ2-7	TRBV7-9	TRBD2	once	CASSLGLAGVSFYEQYF	TGTGCCAGCAGCTTAGGGCTAGCGGGAGTCTCTTTCTACGAGCAGTACTTC
TRBJ2-1	TRBV5-4	.	.	CASSFLTGNEQFF	TGTGCCAGCAGCTTCCTGACAGGCAATGAGCAGTTCTTC
TRBJ2-7	TRBV5-1	TRBD2	.	CASSQRTSGIDEQYF	TGCGCCAGCAGCCAACGGACTAGCGGGATCGACGAGCAGTACTTC